Presented here are 13 T cell receptor beta chains from one specimen sequenced in a study of memory CD4+ T cells and cytomegalovirus serostatus. Single viable CD3+CD4+CD8-CD45RO+ cells were sorted as the memory CD4+ T cells. The protocol was immunoSEQ multiplex PCR, while the TCRdb copy is restricted to in-frame clones and leaves out a portion. The top ten clones hold roughly 0.61% of a sample with approximately 50,000 clones, around four fifths of them seen once. The sequencing input was memory CD4+ T cells from blood. These receptors originate from an adult in good health and CMV-seronegative.

The J gene is TRBJ2-5, the V gene TRBV29-1, with D perhaps TRBD2 (5 bases). Germline V gives CDR1 SQVTM, CDR2 ANQGSEA. The CDR3 has 13 residues. Between the trimmed V and J ends, which lost 6 bases and 5 bases, there was a span of 16 bases. Written as DNA, the CDR3 is TGCAGCGTCGTTGGCAGGCCGGGGGAGACCCAGTACTTC. Translation: CSVVGRPGETQYF. Variable domain in full (rest from reference TRBV29-1 and TRBJ2-5): SAVISQKPSRDICQRGTSLTIQCQVDSQVTMMFWYRQQPGQSLTLIATANQGSEATYESGFVIDKFPISRPNLTFSTLTVSNMSPEDSSIYLCSVVGRPGETQYFGPGTRLLVL.

This chain links TRBV15 with TRBJ1-2, with D hard to call. Germline assignment: CDR1 LNHNV and CDR2 YYDKDF (reference sequence). The V end lost 5 bases, the J end lost 8 bases, and 15 bases lay between the germline ends. This CDR3 is 13 amino acids long. CDR3 DNA sequence: TGTGCCACCAGCCCCCGGCGTGGGGTCGGCTACACCTTC. Translation gives CATSPRRGVGYTF. Full variable domain (missing parts from reference TRBV15 and TRBJ1-2): DAMVIQNPRYQVTQFGKPVTLSCSQTLNHNVMYWYQQKSSQAPKLLFHYYDKDFNNEADTPDNFQSRRPNTSFCFLDIRSPGLGDTAMYLCATSPRRGVGYTFGSGTRLTVV.

The chain joins TRBV2 to TRBJ1-1; D is ambiguous. The CDR3 extends over 15 amino acids. The ends were cut back, 8 bases at V and 3 bases at J, with 19 bases in the middle. Germline CDR1 and CDR2: SNHLY and FYNNEI. The CDR3 DNA reads as TGTGCCAGCTCTAAATTTGGAGAGTCGGACACTGAAGCTTTCTTT. Its translation: CASSKFGESDTEAFF. The variable domain in full, completed from reference TRBV2 and TRBJ1-1, reads EPEVTQTPSHQVTQMGQEVILRCVPISNHLYFYWYRQILGQKVEFLVSFYNNEISEKSEIFDDQFSVERPDGSNFTLKIRSTKLEDSAMYFCASSKFGESDTEAFFGQGTRLTVV.

CDR3 residues: CASSSGGGNQPQHF. Written as DNA, the CDR3 is TGTGCCAGCAGCTCAGGGGGTGGCAATCAGCCCCAGCATTTT. V usage is TRBV5-4 and J usage is TRBJ1-5, with 7 bases that match TRBD1. This CDR3 region has 14 residues. V was clipped by 3 bases and J by 2 bases; unmatched bases: 2. CDR1 is SGHNT and CDR2 is YYREEE in the germline V gene (reference sequence).

The V call is TRBV19, the J call TRBJ1-5; 8 nucleotides align to TRBD1. Trimming removed 6 bases from V and 1 base from J; junction bases left unmatched: 8. Looked up from germline, CDR1 is LNHDA and CDR2 is SQIVND (reference sequence). CDR3 length: 16 amino acids. CDR3 amino acids: CASSQNGQGSNQPQHF. In DNA, the CDR3 is TGTGCCAGTAGCCAAAACGGACAGGGCAGCAATCAGCCCCAGCATTTT.

This chain connects TRBV28 to TRBJ2-7, with 8 bases lining up with TRBD1. The CDR3 has 13 residues. CDR1 and CDR2 (germline): MDHEN, SYDVKM. As DNA, the CDR3 is TGTTCCTCTACGGGACAGGCCCCCTCCGAGCAGTACTTC. Its translation is CSSTGQAPSEQYF.

This clone was observed a handful of times. The chain couples TRBV10-3 to TRBJ2-7; D perhaps matches TRBD2 (5 bases). The V gene lost 10 bases and the J gene lost 1 base, with 11 bases spanning the gap. This CDR3 has 12 residues. The germline gives CDR1 ENHRY, CDR2 SYGVKD. The chain's CDR3 is CATGMGSYEQYF. Here the CDR3 DNA reads TGTGCCACCGGGATGGGGTCCTACGAGCAGTACTTC.

The chain combines TRBV5-6 with TRBJ2-3; 7 nucleotides line up with TRBD2. The CDR3 length is 14 residues. Germline V gene sequence: CDR1 SGHDT, CDR2 YYEEEE. Unmatched junction bases numbered 7, after V lost 4 bases and J lost 5 bases. The CDR3 DNA reads as TGTGCCAGCAGCCCTGGGGGGGTGGGAGATACGCAGTATTTT. Its protein is CASSPGGVGDTQYF.

The chain couples TRBV7-9 to TRBJ2-6; D is possibly TRBD2 (6 bases). The V end was cut by 1 base, the J end by 3 bases, with 7 bases between. Germline V gene lookup returns CDR1 SEHNR and CDR2 FQNEAQ (reference sequence). This CDR3 is 15 amino acids long. The CDR3 sequence: CASSLGGVGANVLTF. The CDR3, as DNA: TGTGCCAGCAGCTTAGGCGGGGTTGGGGCCAACGTCCTGACTTTC.

The gene calls are TRBV30 and TRBJ1-6; D gene ambiguous. The germline V gene has CDR1 GTSNPN and CDR2 SVGIG (reference sequence). This CDR3 comprises 13 residues. The V end was cut by 0 bases, the J end by 8 bases, with 8 bases between. CDR3 DNA: TGTGCCTGGAGTGTACAACGGGATTCACCCCTCCACTTT. Translated: CAWSVQRDSPLHF.

The V call is TRBV30, the J call TRBJ2-1; 10 bases line up with TRBD1. CDR3 length: 16 amino acids. J was trimmed by 8 bases and V by 7 bases; bases with no gene match: 17. From germline, CDR1 is GTSNPN and CDR2 SVGIG (reference sequence). The CDR3 is CAFGTGAGTFRDEQFF. CDR3 nucleotides: TGTGCCTTTGGGACAGGGGCCGGGACGTTTAGGGATGAGCAGTTCTTC. The variable domain in full, completed from reference TRBV30 and TRBJ2-1, reads SQTIHQWPATLVQPVGSPLSLECTVEGTSNPNLYWYRQAAGRGLQLLFYSVGIGQISSEVPQNLSASRPQDRQFILSSKKLLLSDSGFYLCAFGTGAGTFRDEQFFGPGTRLTVL.

This chain connects TRBV9 to TRBJ1-1, with 8 bases that match TRBD1. The length of the CDR3 is 14 residues. Per germline, CDR1 SGDLS and CDR2 YYNGEE. V trimming: 2 bases; J trimming: 6 bases; junction bases outside the gene matches: 6. The CDR3 here is CASSVSTGDPEAFF. CDR3 in DNA: TGTGCCAGCAGCGTTTCGACAGGGGACCCTGAAGCTTTCTTT. Together with reference TRBV9 and TRBJ1-1, the CDR3 gives the full variable domain: DSGVTQTPKHLITATGQRVTLRCSPRSGDLSVYWYQQSLDQGLQFLIQYYNGEERAKGNILERFSAQQFPDLHSELNLSSLELGDSALYFCASSVSTGDPEAFFGQGTRLTVV.

This sequence joins TRBV19 and TRBJ2-7; TRBD1 matches 7 bases. The V gene's germline CDR1 is LNHDA and CDR2 SQIVND (reference sequence). V lost 1 base to trimming and J lost 1 base; unmatched junction nucleotides: 4. This CDR3 contains 15 residues. The CDR3 bases are TGTGCCAGTAGTATAGGTCGACAGGGATCCTACGAGCAGTACTTC. It is translated as CASSIGRQGSYEQYF.